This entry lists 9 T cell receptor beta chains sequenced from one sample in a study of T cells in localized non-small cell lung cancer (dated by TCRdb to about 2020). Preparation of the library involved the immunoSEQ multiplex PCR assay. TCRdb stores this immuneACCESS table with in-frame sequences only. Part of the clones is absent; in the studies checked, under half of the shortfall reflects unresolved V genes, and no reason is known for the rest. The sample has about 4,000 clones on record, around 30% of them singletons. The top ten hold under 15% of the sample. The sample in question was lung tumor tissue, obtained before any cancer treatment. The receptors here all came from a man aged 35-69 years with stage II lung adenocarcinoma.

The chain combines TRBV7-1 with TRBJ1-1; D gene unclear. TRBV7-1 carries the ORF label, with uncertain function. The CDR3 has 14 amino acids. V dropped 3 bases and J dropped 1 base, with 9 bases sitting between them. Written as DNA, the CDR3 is TGTGCCAGCAGCTCGTCCATTGGGAACACTGAAGCTTTCTTT. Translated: CASSSSIGNTEAFF.

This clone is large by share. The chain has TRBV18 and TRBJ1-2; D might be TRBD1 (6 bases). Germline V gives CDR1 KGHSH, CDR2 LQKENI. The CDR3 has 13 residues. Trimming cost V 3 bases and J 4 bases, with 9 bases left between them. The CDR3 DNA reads TGTGCCAGCTCACCGGACAGCGGCTATGGCTACACCTTC. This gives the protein CASSPDSGYGYTF.

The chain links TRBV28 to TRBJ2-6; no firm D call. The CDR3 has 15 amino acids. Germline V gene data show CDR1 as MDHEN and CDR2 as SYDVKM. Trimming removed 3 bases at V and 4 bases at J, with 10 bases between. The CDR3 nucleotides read TGTGCCAGCAGTTTCGCGAGGTCCGGGGCCAACGTCCTGACTTTC. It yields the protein CASSFARSGANVLTF. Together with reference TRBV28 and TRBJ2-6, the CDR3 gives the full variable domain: DVKVTQSSRYLVKRTGEKVFLECVQDMDHENMFWYRQDPGLGLRLIYFSYDVKMKEKGDIPEGYSVSREKKERFSLILESASTNQTSMYLCASSFARSGANVLTFGAGSRLTVL.

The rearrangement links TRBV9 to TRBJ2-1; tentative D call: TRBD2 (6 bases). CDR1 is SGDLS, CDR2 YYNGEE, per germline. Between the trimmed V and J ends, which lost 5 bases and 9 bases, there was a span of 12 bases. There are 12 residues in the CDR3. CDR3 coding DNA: TGTGCCAGCAGTGAAGGGAGGAGTGAGCAGTTCTTC. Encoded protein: CASSEGRSEQFF.

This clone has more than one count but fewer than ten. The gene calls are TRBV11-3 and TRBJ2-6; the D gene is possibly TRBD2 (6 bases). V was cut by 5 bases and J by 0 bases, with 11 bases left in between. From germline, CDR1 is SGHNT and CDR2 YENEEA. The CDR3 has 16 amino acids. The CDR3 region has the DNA TGTGCCAGCAGCCCGGAGGGGAGCTCTGGGGCCAACGTCCTGACTTTC. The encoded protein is CASSPEGSSGANVLTF.

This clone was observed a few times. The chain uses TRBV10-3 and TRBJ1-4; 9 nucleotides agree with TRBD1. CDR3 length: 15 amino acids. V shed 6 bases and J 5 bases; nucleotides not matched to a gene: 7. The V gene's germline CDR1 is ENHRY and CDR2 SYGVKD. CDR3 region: CAISDPDRGNEKLFF. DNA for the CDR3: TGTGCCATCAGCGATCCGGACAGGGGAAATGAAAAACTGTTTTTT.

In DNA, the CDR3 is TGTGCCAGCAGTCTCGAGGTGGGGGATCAGCCCCAGCATTTT. Translated: CASSLEVGDQPQHF. The V gene is TRBV28, the J gene TRBJ1-5; a weak D match, TRBD1 (5 bases). This CDR3 has 14 amino acids. Germline loops: CDR1 MDHEN, CDR2 SYDVKM. Trimming took off 5 bases at V and 5 bases at J, with 13 bases between the two ends.

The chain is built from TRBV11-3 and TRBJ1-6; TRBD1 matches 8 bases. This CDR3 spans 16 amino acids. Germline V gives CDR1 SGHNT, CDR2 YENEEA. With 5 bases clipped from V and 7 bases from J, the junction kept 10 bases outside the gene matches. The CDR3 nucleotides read TGTGCCAGCAGCATTGGGACAGGATGGGGGAATTCACCCCTCCACTTT. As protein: CASSIGTGWGNSPLHF. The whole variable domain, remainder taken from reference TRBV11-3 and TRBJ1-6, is EAGVVQSPRYKIIEKKQPVAFWCNPISGHNTLYWYLQNLGQGPELLIRYENEEAVDDSQLPKDRFSAERLKGVDSTLKIQPAELGDSAVYLCASSIGTGWGNSPLHFGNGTRLTVT.

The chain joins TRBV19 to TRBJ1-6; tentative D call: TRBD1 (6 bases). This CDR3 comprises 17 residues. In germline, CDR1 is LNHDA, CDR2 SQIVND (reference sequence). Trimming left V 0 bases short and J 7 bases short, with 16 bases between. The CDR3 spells CASSIDSRDNTNSPLHF. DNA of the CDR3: TGTGCCAGTAGTATAGATTCCCGGGACAACACAAATTCACCCCTCCACTTT.